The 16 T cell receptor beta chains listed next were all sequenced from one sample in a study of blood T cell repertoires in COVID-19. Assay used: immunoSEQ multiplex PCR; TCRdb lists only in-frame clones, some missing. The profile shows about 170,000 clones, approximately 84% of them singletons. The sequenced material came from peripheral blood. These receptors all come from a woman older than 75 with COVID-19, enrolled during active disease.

CDR3 amino acids: CASSDQQGSGYTF. The CDR3 coding sequence is TGTGCCAGCAGTGATCAACAGGGTAGTGGCTACACCTTC. The gene calls are TRBV6-4 and TRBJ1-2, with TRBD1 as a possible D gene (6 bases). This CDR3 is 13 amino acids long. CDR1 MRHNA and CDR2 SNTAGT come from the germline V gene. The V end lost 3 bases, the J end lost 7 bases, and 12 bases lay between the germline ends.

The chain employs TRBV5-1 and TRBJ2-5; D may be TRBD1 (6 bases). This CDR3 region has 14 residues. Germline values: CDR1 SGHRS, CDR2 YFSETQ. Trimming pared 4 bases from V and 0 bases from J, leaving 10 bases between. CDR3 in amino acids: CASSHQGYQETQYF. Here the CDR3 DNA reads TGCGCCAGCAGCCATCAGGGGTACCAAGAGACCCAGTACTTC.

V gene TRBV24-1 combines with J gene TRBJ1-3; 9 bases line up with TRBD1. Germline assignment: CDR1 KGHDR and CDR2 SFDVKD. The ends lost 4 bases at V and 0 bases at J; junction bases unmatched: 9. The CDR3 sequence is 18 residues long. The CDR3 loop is CATSDPGTGRASGNTIYF. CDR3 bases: TGTGCCACCAGTGACCCCGGGACAGGGCGCGCCTCTGGAAACACCATATATTTT.

The CDR3 spells CASRQLTREDLFF. Written as DNA, the CDR3 is TGTGCCAGCAGACAACTCACAAGGGAGGATCTGTTTTTT. The chain is built from TRBV3-1 (or the pseudogene TRBV3-2) and TRBJ2-2; maybe TRBD2 (6 bases). The CDR3 covers 13 residues. V was cut by 6 bases and J by 14 bases, with 19 bases left in between. Germline loops: CDR1 LGHDT, CDR2 YNNKEL (reference sequence).

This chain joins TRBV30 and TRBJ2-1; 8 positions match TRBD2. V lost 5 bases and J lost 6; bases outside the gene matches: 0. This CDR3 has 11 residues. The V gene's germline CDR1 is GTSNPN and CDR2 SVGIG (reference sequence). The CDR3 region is CAWAGGNEQFF. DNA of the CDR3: TGTGCCTGGGCGGGGGGCAATGAGCAGTTCTTC.

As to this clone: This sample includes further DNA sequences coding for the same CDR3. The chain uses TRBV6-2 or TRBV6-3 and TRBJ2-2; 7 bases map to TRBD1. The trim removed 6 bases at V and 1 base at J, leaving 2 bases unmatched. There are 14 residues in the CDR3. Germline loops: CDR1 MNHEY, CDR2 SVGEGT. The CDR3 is CASSRTGNTGELFF. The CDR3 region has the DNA TGTGCCAGCAGCCGGACAGGGAACACCGGGGAGCTGTTTTTT.

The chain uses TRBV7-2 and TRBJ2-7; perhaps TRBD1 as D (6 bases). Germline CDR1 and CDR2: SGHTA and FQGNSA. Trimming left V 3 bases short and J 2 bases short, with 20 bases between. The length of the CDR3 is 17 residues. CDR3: CASSLARGSGIAYEQYF. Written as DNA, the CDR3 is TGTGCCAGCAGCTTGGCAAGGGGGTCTGGGATCGCCTACGAGCAGTACTTC.

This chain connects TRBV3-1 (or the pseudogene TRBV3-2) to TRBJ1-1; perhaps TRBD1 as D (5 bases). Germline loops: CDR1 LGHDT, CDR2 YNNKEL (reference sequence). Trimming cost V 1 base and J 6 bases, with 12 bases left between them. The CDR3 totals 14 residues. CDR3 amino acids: CASSQGQWVAEAFF. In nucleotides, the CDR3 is TGTGCCAGCAGCCAAGGACAGTGGGTAGCTGAAGCTTTCTTT.

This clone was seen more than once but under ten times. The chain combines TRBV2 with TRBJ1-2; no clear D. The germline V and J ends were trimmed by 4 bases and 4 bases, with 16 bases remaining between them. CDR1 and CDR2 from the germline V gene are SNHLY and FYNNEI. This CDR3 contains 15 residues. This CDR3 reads CASSVVKGGGYGYTF. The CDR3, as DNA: TGTGCCAGCAGTGTCGTGAAGGGAGGTGGCTATGGCTACACCTTC.

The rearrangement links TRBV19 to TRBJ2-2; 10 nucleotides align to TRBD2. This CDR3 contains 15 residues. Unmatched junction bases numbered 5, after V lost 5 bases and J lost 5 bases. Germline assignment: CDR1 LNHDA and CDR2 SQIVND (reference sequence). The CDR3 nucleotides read TGTGCCAGTAGTGGCCTAGCGGGAGTTACCGGGGAGCTGTTTTTT. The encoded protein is CASSGLAGVTGELFF.

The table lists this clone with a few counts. As DNA, the CDR3 is TGTGCCAGTAGGGACAGGGGGAATCAGCCCCAGCATTTT. Its protein product is CASRDRGNQPQHF. The chain recombines TRBV19 with TRBJ1-5; 10 bases line up with TRBD1. Germline V CDR1 and CDR2: LNHDA, SQIVND (reference sequence). The CDR3 consists of 13 residues. V shed 6 bases and J 4 bases; nucleotides not matched to a gene: 0.

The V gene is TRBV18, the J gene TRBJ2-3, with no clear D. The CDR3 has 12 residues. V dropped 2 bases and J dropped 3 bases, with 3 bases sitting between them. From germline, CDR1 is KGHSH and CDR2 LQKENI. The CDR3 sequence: CASSPSTDTQYF. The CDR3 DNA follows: TGTGCCAGCTCACCATCGACAGATACGCAGTATTTT.

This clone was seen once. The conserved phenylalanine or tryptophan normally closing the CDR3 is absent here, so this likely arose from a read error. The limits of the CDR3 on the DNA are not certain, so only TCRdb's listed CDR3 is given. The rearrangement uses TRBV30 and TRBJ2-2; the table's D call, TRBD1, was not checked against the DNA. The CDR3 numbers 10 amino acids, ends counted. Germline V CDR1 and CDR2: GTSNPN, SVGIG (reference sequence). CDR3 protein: CAWRWGLTLI.

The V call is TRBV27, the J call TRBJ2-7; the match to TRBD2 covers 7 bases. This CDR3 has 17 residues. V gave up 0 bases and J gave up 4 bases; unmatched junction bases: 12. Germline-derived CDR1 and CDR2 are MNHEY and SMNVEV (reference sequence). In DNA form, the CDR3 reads TGTGCCAGCAGTTTATCCCTCTTAGGGGCGGGAGTGTACGAGCAGTACTTC. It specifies CASSLSLLGAGVYEQYF.

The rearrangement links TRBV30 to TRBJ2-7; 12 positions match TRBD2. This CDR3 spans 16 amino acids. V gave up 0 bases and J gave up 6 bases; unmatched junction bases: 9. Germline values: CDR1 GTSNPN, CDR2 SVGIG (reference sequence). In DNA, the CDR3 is TGTGCCTGGAGTGTGGCTAGCGGGGGGGAAAATCGCGAGCAGTACTTC. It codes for CAWSVASGGENREQYF. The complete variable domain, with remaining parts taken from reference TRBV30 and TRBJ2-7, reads SQTIHQWPATLVQPVGSPLSLECTVEGTSNPNLYWYRQAAGRGLQLLFYSVGIGQISSEVPQNLSASRPQDRQFILSSKKLLLSDSGFYLCAWSVASGGENREQYFGPGTRLTVT.

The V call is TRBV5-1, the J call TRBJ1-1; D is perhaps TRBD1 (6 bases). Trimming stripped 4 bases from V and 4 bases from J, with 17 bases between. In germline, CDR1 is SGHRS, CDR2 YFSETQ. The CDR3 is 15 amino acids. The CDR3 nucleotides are TGCGCCAGCAGCCCCGGAGGGGGGGCACCCACTGAAGCTTTCTTT. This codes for CASSPGGGAPTEAFF.